This is a list of T cell receptor beta chains from one sample in a study of spatial heterogeneity in lung cancer. TCRdb reprocessed the 5' RACE reads via MiXCR and lists one record per CDR3 protein. The sample lists around 3,000 distinct CDR3 sequences, more than 5% occurring once. Here the sequenced sample was lung tumor tissue, taken at surgery. The receptors shown here come from a male donor with early-stage non-small cell lung cancer. Both conserved end residues are part of each CDR3. A D gene is named only where the DNA matches it firmly. Not all rows give a size; the values are once, few, many and, for expanded clones, a class.

d_gene	v_gene	j_gene	abundance	CDR3nt	CDR3aa
NA	TRBV6-6	TRBJ2-6	many	TGTGCCAGCAGTTACGGGAGTGGTGGGGCCAACGTCCTGACTTTC	CASSYGSGGANVLTF
NA	TRBV29-1	TRBJ2-5	many	TGCAGCGTCGGCGGACAGGAGACCCAGTACTTC	CSVGGQETQYF
TRBD1	TRBV28	TRBJ1-2	medium-sized	TGTGCCAGCAGTTTACAGGGGGGAAATGGCTACACCTTC	CASSLQGGNGYTF
NA	TRBV9	TRBJ2-1	medium-sized	TGTGCCAGCAGCCTCCAAACCAATGAGCAGTTCTTC	CASSLQTNEQFF
NA	TRBV9	TRBJ2-2	medium-sized	TGTGCCAGCAGCGTAGGACTAGCGAACACCGGGGAGCTGTTTTTT	CASSVGLANTGELFF
NA	TRBV7-9	TRBJ2-7	NA	TGTGCCAGCAGCCGAACCCAGGGCTACGAGCAGTACTTC	CASSRTQGYEQYF
NA	TRBV7-9	TRBJ2-1	medium-sized	TGTGCCAGCCCCACGGGGCAGGGAGTCTGGGATGAGCAGTTCTTC	CASPTGQGVWDEQFF
NA	TRBV12-3/TRBV12-4	TRBJ1-5	medium-sized	TGTGCCAGCAGTTTGTCAGGGAAGGCACAGCCCCAGCATTTT	CASSLSGKAQPQHF
NA	TRBV6-6	TRBJ1-5	few	TGTGCCAGCAGTTTAATGGGCAAATTAAATCAGCCCCAGCATTTT	CASSLMGKLNQPQHF
NA	TRBV12-3/TRBV12-4	TRBJ1-6	medium-sized	TGTGCCAGCAGTTTGGGTCAGGGGAATTCACCCCTCCACTTT	CASSLGQGNSPLHF
NA	TRBV12-3/TRBV12-4	TRBJ1-2	medium-sized	TGTGCCAGCTTTAACTATGGCTACACCTTC	CASFNYGYTF
NA	TRBV20-1	TRBJ2-1	few	TGCAGTGCTAGAGATCCCGGGAAGAGCTCCTACAATGAGCAGTTCTTC	CSARDPGKSSYNEQFF
NA	TRBV6-6	TRBJ1-5	medium-sized	TGTGCCAGCACTAAGCTGGGGGCCACAACCTTGGCTAGCAATCAGCCCCAGCATTTT	CASTKLGATTLASNQPQHF
TRBD1	TRBV6-2/TRBV6-3	TRBJ1-1	medium-sized	TGTGCCAGCAGTTACTCGCCGGGACAGGGGGCTGAAGCTTTCTTT	CASSYSPGQGAEAFF
TRBD1	TRBV12-3/TRBV12-4	TRBJ1-1	medium-sized	TGTGCCAGCAGGGGACAGGGGGCGCGGAACACTGAAGCTTTCTTT	CASRGQGARNTEAFF
NA	TRBV4-2	TRBJ2-2	medium-sized	TGTGCCAGCAGCCTTAAGGGACAGAACACCGGGGAGCTGTTTTTT	CASSLKGQNTGELFF
TRBD2	TRBV5-1	TRBJ2-3	medium-sized	TGCGCCAGCGCTGTCGGCCTAGCGGGACCCACAGATACGCAGTATTTT	CASAVGLAGPTDTQYF
TRBD2	TRBV20-1	TRBJ2-2	medium-sized	TGCAGTGCTAGTCCAGCTAGCGGTAACACCGGGGAGCTGTTTTTT	CSASPASGNTGELFF
NA	TRBV5-1	TRBJ2-1	medium-sized	TGCGCCAGCAGCTTGGGCCGTAATGAGCAGTTCTTC	CASSLGRNEQFF
NA	TRBV14	TRBJ2-7	medium-sized	TGTGCCAGCAGCCAAGACAGGGTCGGTGAGCAGTACTTC	CASSQDRVGEQYF
NA	TRBV7-2	TRBJ2-3	many	TGTGCCAGCAGCTCGGTTTGGGGGTTCCGGACAGATACGCAGTATTTT	CASSSVWGFRTDTQYF
TRBD2	TRBV28	TRBJ2-2	medium-sized	TGTGCCAGCAGGACTAGCGGGAAGTTTGGGGAGCTGTTTTTT	CASRTSGKFGELFF
NA	TRBV12-3/TRBV12-4	TRBJ1-3	medium-sized	TGTGCCAGCAGCGAACAGGGATGGTCTGGAAACACCATATATTTT	CASSEQGWSGNTIYF
TRBD1	TRBV3-1	TRBJ2-5	large	TGTGCCAGCAGCCTCGGGTTATCGGTAGGGGGCGGAGGTGAGACCCAGTACTTC	CASSLGLSVGGGGETQYF
NA	TRBV13	TRBJ2-3	medium-sized	TGTGCCAGCAGCCCCAGCACAGATACGCAGTATTTT	CASSPSTDTQYF
TRBD2	TRBV10-3	TRBJ2-2	medium-sized	TGTGCCATCAGTCGACTAGCGGGAGTTGAAACCGGGGAGCTGTTTTTT	CAISRLAGVETGELFF
NA	TRBV7-8	TRBJ2-1	medium-sized	TGTGCCAGCATTAGGCTACAGGGCGATGAGCAGTTCTTC	CASIRLQGDEQFF
NA	TRBV27	TRBJ2-1	medium-sized	TGTGCCAGCAGTTTTACGGAATGGGGTGAGCAGTTCTTC	CASSFTEWGEQFF
TRBD2	TRBV11-3	TRBJ2-7	medium-sized	TGTGCCAGCAGCCCTTGTGGAGCGGGAGGCCGCCGTTGCGAGCAGTACTTC	CASSPCGAGGRRCEQYF
NA	TRBV20-1	TRBJ1-3	medium-sized	TGCAGTGCTAGAGTAGCAGGCGGAAACACCATATATTTT	CSARVAGGNTIYF
NA	TRBV7-2	TRBJ2-7	medium-sized	TGTGCCAGCAGCACTGACCATTACGAGCAGTACTTC	CASSTDHYEQYF
NA	TRBV7-2	TRBJ2-4	large	TGTGCCAGCAGCAAGGTCGGACCTTTTGCCAAAAACATTCAGTACTTC	CASSKVGPFAKNIQYF
NA	TRBV6-5	TRBJ2-5	medium-sized	TGTGCCAGCAGCACCCTGGGGGAGCAGGGGACCCAGTACTTC	CASSTLGEQGTQYF
TRBD1	TRBV7-2	TRBJ1-6	medium-sized	TGTGCCAGCAGCTTAGCGGCAGGGGGGAATTCACCCCTCCACTTT	CASSLAAGGNSPLHF
NA	TRBV25-1	TRBJ2-6	medium-sized	TGTGCCAGCAGTGAGGAGAAAACTGGGGCCAACGTCCTGACTTTC	CASSEEKTGANVLTF
NA	TRBV27	TRBJ2-7	medium-sized	TGTGCCAGCAGTTCCCGGGCGAAACACTCCTACGAGCAGTACTTC	CASSSRAKHSYEQYF
NA	TRBV3-1	TRBJ2-7	medium-sized	TGTGCCAGCAGCCTCATTAGGGGGGCTTACGAGCAGTACTTC	CASSLIRGAYEQYF
TRBD1	TRBV4-1	TRBJ2-1	large	TGCGCCAGCAGCCAAGATGTGTCGGGACAGGGTATTAATGAGCAGTTCTTC	CASSQDVSGQGINEQFF
NA	TRBV6-1	TRBJ1-1	few	TGTGCCAGCAGTGGACCTCCGTCGGACCCTTTGAACACTGAAGCTTTCTTT	CASSGPPSDPLNTEAFF
TRBD1	TRBV12-3/TRBV12-4	TRBJ1-1	medium-sized	TGTGCCAGCAAACTTACAGGGGCCGCCACTGAAGCTTTCTTT	CASKLTGAATEAFF
TRBD2	TRBV6-6	TRBJ2-3	medium-sized	TGTGCCAGCAGGGGACTAGGGCTCCTCCGCACAGATACGCAGTATTTT	CASRGLGLLRTDTQYF
TRBD1	TRBV6-5	TRBJ2-2	medium-sized	TGTGCCAGCAGTTCTGCCGGGACAGCGAACACCGGGGAGCTGTTTTTT	CASSSAGTANTGELFF
TRBD1	TRBV6-5	TRBJ2-7	medium-sized	TGTGCCAGCAGCCGTAACGAACAGGGGGTGTACGAGCAGTACTTC	CASSRNEQGVYEQYF
NA	TRBV5-1	TRBJ2-1	medium-sized	TGCGCCAGCAGGGAACAGGGAAATAGGAATGAGCAGTTCTTC	CASREQGNRNEQFF
NA	TRBV20-1	TRBJ2-7	medium-sized	TGCAGTGCTAGAGGTCGGAACATGGTCTACGAGCAGTACTTC	CSARGRNMVYEQYF
NA	TRBV20-1	TRBJ1-6	medium-sized	TGCAGTGCTAGGGGGCAGGAGAATTCACCCCTCCACTTT	CSARGQENSPLHF
NA	TRBV27	TRBJ2-7	medium-sized	TGTGCCAGCAGTTTTAGGGACAAGTCTTACGAGCAGTACTTC	CASSFRDKSYEQYF
NA	TRBV3-1	TRBJ1-3	few	TGTGCCAGCAGCCGAACGGGACTTCAGAGTGCTGGAAACACCATATATTTT	CASSRTGLQSAGNTIYF
NA	TRBV10-3	TRBJ2-6	medium-sized	TGTGCCATCAGTGAGTCGATTACGGGCAACGTCCTGACTTTC	CAISESITGNVLTF
NA	TRBV7-2	TRBJ2-2	medium-sized	TGTGCCAGCAGCGAACACAGGGAGCAGGGCGGGGAGCTGTTTTTT	CASSEHREQGGELFF